This T cell receptor (beta chain) was identified in a study of T cells in Graves' hyperthyroidism and ophthalmopathy (dated by TCRdb to about 2019). About the full investigation: Peripheral blood samples were taken at the time of initial diagnosis, prior to any treatment. The 85 to 100 discovery patients were divided at random into training and test sets in a 7:3 ratio. Prospective prediction of ophthalmopathy was tested in an independent validation cohort of approximately 19 hyperthyroidism patients and 15 to 17 patients who later progressed to ophthalmopathy. In roughly six Graves' hyperthyroidism patients, the study also compared T-cell repertoires from thyroid tissue with T-cell repertoires from blood. The paper reports TCR Vbeta CDR3 sequencing of 140 or so peripheral blood samples: 40 or so ophthalmopathy, under 80 hyperthyroidism and approximately 17 progressor patients. A discovery cohort of 95 to 100 patients, 43 with Graves' ophthalmopathy and about 58 with stable Graves' hyperthyroidism, was used to find distinguishing TCR V-J signatures. Once sampling was done, hyperthyroidism patients were given methimazole at a starting dose of 30 mg daily, whereas ophthalmopathy patients were given high-dose intravenous methylprednisolone.

This clonotype was recorded many times. This receptor's antigen is unknown. A read error may account for a junction end that differs from germline. General study outcomes and caveats: Sample size was not statistically predetermined, and blinding of investigators to group allocation was not performed. Ophthalmopathy was separated from stable hyperthyroidism by a 13 V-J signature model, with approximately 85% sensitivity and approximately 81% specificity obtained in cross-validation and 80%/75% obtained in testing. Blood samples also contained most of the expanded thyroid clonotypes (frequency above 0.001), which suggests that blood repertoires may reflect thyroid immune responses. During validation, the model predicted progression to ophthalmopathy a median of roughly 7.1 months ahead of onset, with almost 71% sensitivity and about 75% specificity.

The hyperthyroidism patients were between 18 and 65 years old and newly diagnosed, with a disease duration of less than 2 months. The study excluded patients with uncontrolled infections, other autoimmune diseases, pregnancy or lactation. Diagnoses were established on the basis of clinical symptoms, serum thyroxine and TRAb, thyroid ultrasound, and orbital computed tomography. Blood from progressor patients was collected at the time of first diagnosis with hyperthyroidism, before any ophthalmopathy symptoms had appeared. PBMCs were isolated from about 9.1 ml of fresh peripheral blood by Ficoll-Paque density gradient centrifugation. Patients classed as progressors first received a Graves' hyperthyroidism diagnosis and then went on to develop ophthalmopathy during follow-up. Trizol reagent was used to extract total RNA, and RNA quality was then checked on an Agilent 2100 Bioanalyzer. There are 15 amino acids in the CDR3, from cysteine to phenylalanine inclusive. Here the CDR3 DNA is all that survives: 45 bases in frame from base 1. In the germline V gene, CDR1 corresponds to SGHRS and CDR2 to YFSETQ.

TCR beta CDR3 regions were amplified from RNA transcripts. The TCR CDR3 was subjected to a first round of RT-PCR using the HTBI primer set and the Qiagen OneStep RT-PCR kit. The libraries were constructed in a second round of multiplex PCR and then size-selected and purified. The libraries were sequenced on an Illumina HiSeq2000 using paired-end 100 bp reads. The published analysis was carried out like this. SOAPnuke was used to process the raw data, with reads discarded if the reads contained adapters or uncalled bases, had a mean Phred below 15, or lacked an exact constant-primer or identifier match. High-quality paired reads were merged with COPE v1.2.5, and unique nucleotide sequences were defined as clonotypes. MiTCR v1.1 was used to align the clonotypes against IMGT TRBV, TRBD and TRBJ reference segments. The analysis included only V-J combinations with a frequency above 0.0001, which together covered approximately 99% of the repertoires. The TCS score was defined as F50 (clonal expansion) divided by E x V (chaos), with BLOSUM62-based TCRdist calculated between CDR3 peptides within each V-J. Welch's t-statistics and random forest reduced 450 to 600 V-J features to roughly 13, which were used in a naive Bayes classifier (R e1071). TCRdb trimmed public reads at Q25 via fastp, called clones via MiXCR and kept in-frame beta chains. Identical CDR3 proteins give one entry, which carries the most common genes and DNA. None of the V and J calls come from the authors' own analysis; TCRdb made them. In all, the sample holds roughly 260,000 distinct CDR3 sequences, and roughly 14% of those were seen once. Of the sample, roughly 13% falls within the top ten clones.

The chain couples TRBV5-1 to TRBJ2-1; 10 of the junction bases match TRBD2. The sequence derives from a woman aged 40 to 50 with Graves' hyperthyroidism that later progressed to Graves' ophthalmopathy. The sample taken for sequencing was blood. The CDR3 protein: CASSSGTSDYNEQFF. The nucleotide sequence is given as TGTGCCAGTAGCTCCGGGACTAGCGACTACAATGAGCAGTTCTTC.